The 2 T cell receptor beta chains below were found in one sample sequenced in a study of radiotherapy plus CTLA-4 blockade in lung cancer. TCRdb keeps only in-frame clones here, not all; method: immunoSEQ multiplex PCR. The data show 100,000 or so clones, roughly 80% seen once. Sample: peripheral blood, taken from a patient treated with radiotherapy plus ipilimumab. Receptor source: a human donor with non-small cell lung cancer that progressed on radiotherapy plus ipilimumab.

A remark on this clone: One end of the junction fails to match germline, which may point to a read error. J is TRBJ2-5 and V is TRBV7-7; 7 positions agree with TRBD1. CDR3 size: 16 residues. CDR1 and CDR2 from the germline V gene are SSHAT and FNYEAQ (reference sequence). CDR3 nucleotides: TGTGCTAGCAGCTTAGTACTGGCACAGGGGCAAGAGACCCAGTACTTC. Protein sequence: CASSLVLAQGQETQYF.

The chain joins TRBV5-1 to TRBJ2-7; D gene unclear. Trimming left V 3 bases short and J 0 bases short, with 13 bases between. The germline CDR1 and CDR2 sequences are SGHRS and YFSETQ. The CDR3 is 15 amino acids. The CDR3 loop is CASSSRFSTSYEQYV. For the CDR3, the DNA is TGCGCCAGCAGCTCTCGGTTTAGCACCTCCTACGAGCAGTACGTC.